Listed here are 32 T cell receptor beta chains from one sample, sequenced in a study of early T cells in non-severe SARS-CoV-2 infection. In TCRdb, the 5' RACE reads were re-called with MiXCR into one record per CDR3 protein. The sample holds about 56,000 distinct CDR3 sequences, over 9.5% seen once. Sequencing was done on a sample of whole blood. The origin of the receptors is an adult who was a healthcare worker with PCR-confirmed SARS-CoV-2 infection or an uninfected control (not recorded which).

This clonotype came up many times. The V gene is TRBV29-1, the J gene TRBJ1-1; no definite D call. V gave up 4 bases and J gave up 8 bases, with 11 bases separating them. Germline V lookup: CDR1 SQVTM, CDR2 ANQGSEA. The CDR3 is 11 residues long. This chain's CDR3 is CSVAREREAFF. The CDR3 nucleotides are TGCAGCGTTGCCCGGGAGAGGGAAGCTTTCTTT.

This clonotype was observed many times. The CDR3 DNA reads as TGTGCCAGCAGTCGGATCAACACTGAAGCTTTCTTT. Amino acid sequence: CASSRINTEAFF. This rearrangement joins TRBV28 to TRBJ1-1; no reliable D call. Germline V gives CDR1 MDHEN, CDR2 SYDVKM. V gave up 5 bases and J gave up 2 bases, with 6 bases separating them. This CDR3 is 12 amino acids long.

CDR3 protein: CASIYDLGGEETQYF. DNA for the CDR3: TGTGCCAGCATCTATGACCTAGGAGGGGAAGAGACCCAGTACTTC. This chain links TRBV5-6 with TRBJ2-5, with a weak D call TRBD2 (6 bases). Germline V gives CDR1 SGHDT, CDR2 YYEEEE. Trimming removed 6 bases from V and 3 bases from J, with 18 bases in between. The CDR3 length is 15 residues.

This clonotype was seen many times. This chain uses TRBV5-1 with TRBJ1-2, with TRBD1 matching 10 bases. This CDR3 is 14 amino acids long. Germline V gene lookup returns CDR1 SGHRS and CDR2 YFSETQ. Trimming removed 0 bases from V and 8 bases from J; junction bases left unmatched: 4. In DNA, the CDR3 is TGCGCCAGCAGCTTGGTCGACAGGGGGCCCGGCTACACCTTC. Translated: CASSLVDRGPGYTF.

This clonotype was found many times. J is TRBJ1-2 and V is TRBV7-8, with 7 bases fitting TRBD1. Germline V gives CDR1 SGHVS, CDR2 FQNEAQ. V lost 3 bases, J lost 7 bases, and 5 bases stayed unmatched. This CDR3 is built from 13 residues. The CDR3 reads CASSLRDRRGYTF. CDR3 bases: TGTGCCAGCAGCTTGAGGGACAGACGTGGCTACACCTTC.

This clonotype appeared a few times. The chain employs TRBV5-1 and TRBJ2-1; D tentatively fits TRBD1 or TRBD2 (5 bases each). The germline V gene has CDR1 SGHRS and CDR2 YFSETQ. The V end lost 6 bases, the J end lost 5 bases, and 15 bases lay between the germline ends. This CDR3 is built from 14 residues. The CDR3 is CASTTPGANNEQFF. In DNA, the CDR3 is TGCGCCAGCACCACCCCCGGGGCCAACAATGAGCAGTTCTTC.

By sample fraction, this clonotype is medium-sized. At one end, the junction sequence differs from germline, possibly due to a read error. J is TRBJ2-4 and V is TRBV29-1, with 9 bases lining up with TRBD1. The CDR3 contains 13 residues. Germline assignment: CDR1 SQVTM and CDR2 ANQGSEA. In nucleotides, the CDR3 is TGCAGCGTTGAACTTTCAAGTGGACAGGGGAGTCACTTC. This encodes CSVELSSGQGSHF.

The chain recombines TRBV10-3 with TRBJ2-7; D is unclear. From germline, CDR1 is ENHRY and CDR2 SYGVKD. The CDR3 length is 11 residues. V lost 7 bases to trimming and J lost 6 bases, with 10 bases between them. The CDR3: CAINTPPEQYF. The CDR3 nucleotides read TGTGCCATCAACACTCCTCCCGAGCAGTACTTC.

This clonotype was seen a few times. The genes are TRBV18 and TRBJ2-1; 8 bases match TRBD2. This CDR3 has 14 amino acids. Germline V lookup: CDR1 KGHSH, CDR2 LQKENI. The J segment lost 3 bases and the V segment lost 8 bases, leaving 6 bases of the junction unmatched. The CDR3 sequence: CASKTSGDYNEQFF. The DNA for the CDR3 is TGTGCCAGCAAAACTAGCGGAGACTACAATGAGCAGTTCTTC.

This clonotype was observed at least ten times. CDR3 sequence reads: CASSLGQGVSNQPQHF. The DNA of the CDR3 is TGTGCCAGCAGTCTTGGACAGGGGGTTAGCAATCAGCCCCAGCATTTT. V is TRBV12-3 or TRBV12-4 and J is TRBJ1-5, with TRBD1 identical over 10 bases. The CDR3 covers 16 residues. V shed 5 bases and J 0 bases; nucleotides not matched to a gene: 4.

The count of this clonotype is one. The chain couples TRBV18 to TRBJ2-7; D is perhaps TRBD1 (6 bases). The V and J ends lost 5 bases and 1 base respectively, with 15 bases between them. The CDR3 is 15 residues long. From germline, CDR1 is KGHSH and CDR2 LQKENI. CDR3 DNA: TGTGCCAGCTCATTGAGGGGGAAAGGGTCCTACGAGCAGTACTTC. Its protein product is CASSLRGKGSYEQYF.

This clonotype was found many times. The chain uses TRBV6-6 and TRBJ1-4, with D possibly TRBD1 on 6 matching bases. The CDR3 runs to 16 residues. Trimming took 5 bases from V and 5 from J, leaving 18 bases between them. Germline V lookup: CDR1 MNHNY, CDR2 SVGAGI (reference sequence). The CDR3 DNA is TGTGCCAGCAGTATCACAGGGCTTTGGGGGAATGAAAAACTGTTTTTT. Translating gives CASSITGLWGNEKLFF.

The chain has TRBV5-1 and TRBJ2-3, with 7 nucleotides matching TRBD2. After removal of 4 bases from V and 2 bases from J, the junction contained 13 bases not matched to a gene. In germline, CDR1 is SGHRS, CDR2 YFSETQ. The CDR3 loop spans 17 amino acids. For the CDR3, the DNA is TGCGCCAGCAGCGATCCGCAAAGCGGGATTGCCACAGATACGCAGTATTTT. Translating gives CASSDPQSGIATDTQYF.

Regarding this clonotype: A much larger clonotype is one base distant, so this may be a read error. The rearrangement links TRBV2 to TRBJ2-7; 7 positions agree with TRBD1. J lost 3 bases, V lost 5 bases, and 19 bases had no gene match. Germline lookup yields CDR1 SNHLY and CDR2 FYNNEI. CDR3 length: 18 residues. The CDR3 loop reads CASSFITIAGTVDYEQYF. The CDR3 DNA reads TGTGCCAGCAGTTTTATTACTATAGCAGGGACAGTCGACTACGAGCAGTACTTC.

The rearrangement uses TRBV5-6 and TRBJ2-1; unclear D gene. The CDR3 runs to 16 residues. CDR1 is SGHDT, CDR2 YYEEEE, per germline. Between the trimmed V and J ends, which lost 3 bases and 0 bases, there was a span of 13 bases. CDR3 coding DNA: TGTGCCAGCAGCTCCTTAAGGCAGTTCTCCTACAATGAGCAGTTCTTC. Translated: CASSSLRQFSYNEQFF.

In its sample, this clonotype was seen a few times. The gene calls are TRBV9 and TRBJ1-6; 9 bases line up with TRBD1. The CDR3 contains 14 residues. Trimming at V came to 5 bases and at J to 10 bases, leaving 7 bases not matched to a gene. Per the germline V gene, CDR1 is SGDLS and CDR2 is YYNGEE. CDR3 sequence (DNA): TGTGCCAGCAGGGAGGGACAGGGTGGCTCACCCCTCCACTTT. Residues: CASREGQGGSPLHF. Full variable domain (remainder filled in from reference TRBV9 and TRBJ1-6): DSGVTQTPKHLITATGQRVTLRCSPRSGDLSVYWYQQSLDQGLQFLIQYYNGEERAKGNILERFSAQQFPDLHSELNLSSLELGDSALYFCASREGQGGSPLHFGNGTRLTVT.

In its sample, this clonotype was seen a few times. The chain joins TRBV29-1 to TRBJ1-1; D not resolved. The CDR3 is 14 amino acids. Trimming shortened V by 5 bases and J by 3 bases, and 16 bases separated the two germline ends. The germline V gene encodes CDR1 SQVTM and CDR2 ANQGSEA. DNA for the CDR3: TGCAGCGTTTGCCCGGGGTACCTGGACACTGAAGCTTTCTTT. It yields the protein CSVCPGYLDTEAFF. Looking up the rest from reference TRBV29-1 and TRBJ1-1 gives the full variable domain: SAVISQKPSRDICQRGTSLTIQCQVDSQVTMMFWYRQQPGQSLTLIATANQGSEATYESGFVIDKFPISRPNLTFSTLTVSNMSPEDSSIYLCSVCPGYLDTEAFFGQGTRLTVV.

This clonotype was counted at least ten times. This chain connects TRBV18 to TRBJ1-3, with 7 bases that match TRBD1. Germline loops: CDR1 KGHSH, CDR2 LQKENI. The CDR3 spans 15 residues. V was clipped by 8 bases and J by 1 base; unmatched bases: 8. The CDR3 DNA reads as TGTGCCAGCAACCAGGGGACAGAATCTGGAAACACCATATATTTT. Translating it yields CASNQGTESGNTIYF.

This clonotype has only one observation. This may arise from a read error, as a much more abundant clone is one base away. The CDR3 sequence is CASSQEGSGGNEQFF. CDR3 nucleotides: TGTGCCAGCAGCCAGGAGGGTTCAGGAGGTAATGAGCAGTTCTTC. The V gene is TRBV7-3, the J gene TRBJ2-1; D might be TRBD2 (6 bases). This CDR3 is built from 15 residues. V was trimmed by 5 bases and J by 7 bases, leaving 18 bases between them. Germline V gives CDR1 SGHTA, CDR2 FQGTGA.

The sample holds many counts of this clonotype. The rearrangement links TRBV7-6 to TRBJ2-1, with a possible D match to TRBD1 (6 bases). This CDR3 region has 17 residues. Deletions cut 5 bases from V and 8 bases from J, with 25 bases between. Germline CDR1 and CDR2: SGHVS and FNYEAQ. The CDR3 reads CASSPAYRGQGADEQFF. As DNA, the CDR3 is TGTGCCAGCAGCCCCGCCTATCGGGGACAAGGCGCGGATGAGCAGTTCTTC.

CDR3 nucleotide sequence: TGTGCCACCCTTGGGGGACAGGGTATCCACGAGCAGTACTTC. Protein sequence: CATLGGQGIHEQYF. The chain is built from TRBV6-5 and TRBJ2-7, with 9 bases that match TRBD1. Germline V gene sequence: CDR1 MNHEY, CDR2 SVGAGI. The junction had 12 bases not matched to a gene; V was cut back by 10 bases and J by 5 bases. CDR3 length: 14 amino acids.

In this sample, this clonotype turned up many times. The V and J genes are TRBV11-2 and TRBJ1-1; D is undetermined. V was trimmed by 3 bases and J by 1 base, leaving 6 bases between them. The germline gives CDR1 SGHAT, CDR2 FQNNGV. The CDR3 runs 13 residues. CDR3: CASSFQPNTEAFF. The CDR3 DNA reads TGTGCCAGCAGCTTTCAACCGAACACTGAAGCTTTCTTT.

This clonotype came up a few times. The gene calls are TRBV27 and TRBJ1-1; D unclear. V was shortened by 6 bases and J by 2 bases, with 4 bases between the two germline ends. CDR1 MNHEY and CDR2 SMNVEV come from the germline V gene (reference sequence). This CDR3 is built from 11 residues. CDR3: CASRRNTEAFF. DNA for the CDR3: TGTGCCAGCAGGAGAAACACTGAAGCTTTCTTT.

This clonotype was picked up many times. The chain joins TRBV5-1 to TRBJ2-2, with 15 bases that match TRBD2. Germline V lookup: CDR1 SGHRS, CDR2 YFSETQ. There are 17 residues in the CDR3. J gave up 4 bases and V 3 bases, and 4 bases lay outside the gene matches. The CDR3 sequence: CASSSRTSGRVTGELFF. As DNA, the CDR3 is TGCGCCAGCAGCTCCCGGACTAGCGGGAGGGTCACCGGGGAGCTGTTTTTT.

V usage is TRBV7-9 and J usage is TRBJ2-5, with D maybe TRBD1 (6 bases). V was clipped by 5 bases and J by 5 bases, with 15 bases between them. The CDR3 has 14 residues. Germline V gene data show CDR1 as SEHNR and CDR2 as FQNEAQ (reference sequence). This CDR3 reads CASSPQGQPETQYF. CDR3 coding DNA: TGTGCCAGCAGCCCACAGGGTCAGCCGGAGACCCAGTACTTC.

This clonotype was seen many times. The chain employs TRBV7-9 and TRBJ1-6; D perhaps matches TRBD1 (5 bases). CDR1 is SEHNR and CDR2 is FQNEAQ in the germline V gene (reference sequence). The V end was cut by 10 bases, the J end by 3 bases, with 16 bases between. The CDR3 extends over 15 amino acids. CDR3 in DNA: TGTGCCATTGGCCCAGAGGGGAGCTATAATTCACCCCTCCACTTT. Encoded protein: CAIGPEGSYNSPLHF. The entire variable domain, with the rest obtained from reference TRBV7-9 and TRBJ1-6, is as follows: DTGVSQNPRHKITKRGQNVTFRCDPISEHNRLYWYRQTLGQGPEFLTYFQNEAQLEKSRLLSDRFSAERPKGSFSTLEIQRTEQGDSAMYLCAIGPEGSYNSPLHFGNGTRLTVT.

There are many counts of this clonotype. The limits of the CDR3 on the DNA are not certain, so only TCRdb's listed CDR3 is given. The chain is built from TRBV10-3 and TRBJ1-2; whether TRBD1, the table's D call, matches the DNA was not checked. Looked up from germline, CDR1 is ENHRY and CDR2 is SYGVKD. The CDR3 extends over 13 residues, inclusive of both ends. The CDR3 loop reads CAARQGGTYGCTF.

The rearrangement joins TRBV11-2 to TRBJ2-1; 7 nucleotides line up with TRBD2. The V gene end was trimmed by 0 bases and the J gene end by 10 bases; junction bases not matched to a gene: 15. The CDR3 spans 17 residues. The germline CDR1 and CDR2 sequences are SGHAT and FQNNGV. The CDR3 sequence: CASSLEIMGGKAGEQFF. The CDR3 region has the DNA TGTGCCAGCAGCTTAGAGATAATGGGAGGGAAGGCAGGGGAGCAGTTCTTC.

The rearrangement links TRBV11-2 to TRBJ2-1; 7 bases map to TRBD2. After removal of 4 bases from V and 7 bases from J, the junction contained 1 base not matched to a gene. The CDR3 runs to 12 residues. The germline V gene has CDR1 SGHAT and CDR2 FQNNGV. DNA for the CDR3: TGTGCCAGCAGCTGGGGGGGGAATGAGCAGTTCTTC. Translated, it gives CASSWGGNEQFF.

The chain combines TRBV7-8 with TRBJ2-1, with TRBD2 matching over 12 bases. Trimming removed 5 bases from V and 6 bases from J; junction bases left unmatched: 11. Germline values: CDR1 SGHVS, CDR2 FQNEAQ. This CDR3 is 17 amino acids long. The CDR3 sequence is CASSLRLAGVISNEQFF. The CDR3 coding sequence is TGTGCCAGCAGCCTGAGACTAGCGGGAGTGATTAGCAATGAGCAGTTCTTC.

This clonotype came up a few times. The chain links TRBV7-2 to TRBJ1-6, with 9 bases matching TRBD1. V was clipped by 2 bases and J by 7 bases; unmatched bases: 12. Germline CDR1 is SGHTA and CDR2 is FQGNSA. The CDR3 is 18 amino acids. CDR3 nucleotides: TGTGCCAGCAGCTTACAAACTCAGACAGGGGGTTGGAATTCACCCCTCCACTTT. This encodes CASSLQTQTGGWNSPLHF.

In its sample, this clonotype was seen many times. The chain employs TRBV7-8 and TRBJ2-3; the match to TRBD2 covers 9 bases. The CDR3 sequence is 15 residues long. V trimming: 1 base; J trimming: 6 bases; junction bases outside the gene matches: 5. CDR1 and CDR2 from the germline V gene are SGHVS and FQNEAQ. CDR3 sequence reads: CASSLGGRATDTQYF. The CDR3 DNA reads as TGTGCCAGCAGCTTAGGCGGGAGGGCCACCGATACGCAGTATTTT.